This T cell receptor beta chain was sequenced during a study of blood T cell repertoires in COVID-19. The CDR3 is 16 amino acids. The V gene's germline CDR1 is MDHEN and CDR2 SYDVKM. V was pared by 3 bases and J by 4 bases, with 5 bases of the junction left unmatched. In the original processing: Reference gene primer amplification gave estimated nucleated cell counts. Measured with immunoSEQ multiplex PCR; TCRdb has only the in-frame clones, and not every one. V and J calls and clone size are as listed in that table; D and trimming were resolved from the DNA. The sample carries fewer than 200,000 clones, 83% recorded once.

Sample: peripheral blood. This TCR derives from a human donor in a cohort sampled during active COVID-19. The chain joins TRBV28 to TRBJ2-3; TRBD2 aligns across 12 bases. This CDR3 is CASSFGLAGSADTQYF. CDR3 nucleotides: TGTGCCAGCAGTTTCGGACTAGCGGGAAGTGCAGATACGCAGTATTTT.